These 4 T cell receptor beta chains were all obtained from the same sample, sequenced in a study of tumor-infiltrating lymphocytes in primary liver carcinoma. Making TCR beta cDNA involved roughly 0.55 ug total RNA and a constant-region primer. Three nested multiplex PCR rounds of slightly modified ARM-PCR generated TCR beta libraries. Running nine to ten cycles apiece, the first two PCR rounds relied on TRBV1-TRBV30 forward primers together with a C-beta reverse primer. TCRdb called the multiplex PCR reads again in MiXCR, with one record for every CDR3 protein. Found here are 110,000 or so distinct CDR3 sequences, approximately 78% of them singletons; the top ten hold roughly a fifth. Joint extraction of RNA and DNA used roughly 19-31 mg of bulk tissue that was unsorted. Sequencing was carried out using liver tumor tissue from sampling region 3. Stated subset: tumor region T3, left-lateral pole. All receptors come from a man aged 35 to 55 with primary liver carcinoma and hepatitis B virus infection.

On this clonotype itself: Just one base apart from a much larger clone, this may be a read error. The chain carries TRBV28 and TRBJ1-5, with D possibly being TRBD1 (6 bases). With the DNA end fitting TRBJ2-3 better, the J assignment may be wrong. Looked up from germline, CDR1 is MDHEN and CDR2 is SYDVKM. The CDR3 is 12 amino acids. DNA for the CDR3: TGTGCCAGCACCTTAGGGGGTCAGCCCCAGTATTTT. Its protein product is CASTLGGQPQYF.

As DNA, the CDR3 is TGTGTCACCTTTGGGACACCTTCCTACGAGCAGTACTTC. Residues: CVTFGTPSYEQYF. The chain links TRBV7-9 to TRBJ2-7, with a possible D match to TRBD1 (6 bases). The germline V gene encodes CDR1 SEHNR and CDR2 FQNEAQ (reference sequence). The CDR3 is 13 amino acids. The whole variable domain, remainder taken from reference TRBV7-9 and TRBJ2-7, is DTGVSQNPRHKITKRGQNVTFRCDPISEHNRLYWYRQTLGQGPEFLTYFQNEAQLEKSRLLSDRFSAERPKGSFSTLEIQRTEQGDSAMYLCVTFGTPSYEQYFGPGTRLTVT.

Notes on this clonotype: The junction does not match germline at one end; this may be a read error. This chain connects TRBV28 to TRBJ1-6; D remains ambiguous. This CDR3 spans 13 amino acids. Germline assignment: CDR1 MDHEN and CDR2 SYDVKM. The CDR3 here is CASSQPRYSPLHF. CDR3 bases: TGTGCCAGCAGCCAACCGCGCTATTCACCTCTCCACTTT.

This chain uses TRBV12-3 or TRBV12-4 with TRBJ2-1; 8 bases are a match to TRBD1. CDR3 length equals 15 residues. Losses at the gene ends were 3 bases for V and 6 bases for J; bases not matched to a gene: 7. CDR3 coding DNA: TGTGCCAGCAGTTTTGGACAGGGAGATATCAATGAGCAGTTCTTC. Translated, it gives CASSFGQGDINEQFF.